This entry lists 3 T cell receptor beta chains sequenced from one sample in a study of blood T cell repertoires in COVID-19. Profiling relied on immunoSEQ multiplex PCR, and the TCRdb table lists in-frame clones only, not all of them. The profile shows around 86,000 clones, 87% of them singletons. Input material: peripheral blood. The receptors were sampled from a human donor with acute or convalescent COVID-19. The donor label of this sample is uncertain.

The CDR3: CASLRGGANTEAFF. CDR3 DNA sequence: TGTGCCAGCTTAAGAGGGGGCGCGAACACTGAAGCTTTCTTT. The chain recombines TRBV28 with TRBJ1-1; 7 positions match TRBD1. Germline lookup yields CDR1 MDHEN and CDR2 SYDVKM. This CDR3 is 14 amino acids long. The V and J ends lost 8 bases and 1 base, in that order; junction bases with no gene match: 7.

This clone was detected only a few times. CDR3 loop: CASGRGTGGNQPQHF. The CDR3 DNA reads as TGTGCTAGTGGACGTGGGACAGGGGGTAATCAGCCCCAGCATTTT. The chain uses TRBV12-5 and TRBJ1-5; 11 positions agree with TRBD1. CDR3 length: 15 residues. V trimming: 6 bases; J trimming: 4 bases; junction bases outside the gene matches: 5. Germline V lookup: CDR1 LGHNT, CDR2 FRNRAP.

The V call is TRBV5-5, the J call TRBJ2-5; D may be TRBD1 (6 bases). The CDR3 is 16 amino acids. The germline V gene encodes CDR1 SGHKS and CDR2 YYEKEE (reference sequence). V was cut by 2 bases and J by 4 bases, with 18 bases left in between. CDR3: CASSLILEDRPETQYF. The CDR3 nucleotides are TGTGCCAGCAGCTTAATTCTGGAAGACAGGCCAGAGACCCAGTACTTC.